A selection of T cell receptor beta chains follows, all from one sample in a study of cytomegalovirus exposure and HLA in healthy donors. This table comes from immunoSEQ multiplex PCR, and its TCRdb copy is limited to in-frame clones, with some not included. The sample includes about 120,000 clones, roughly 78% of them seen just once. Source material: PBMCs. The source of these receptors is a woman aged 25 to 39 in good health and CMV-seronegative. Both conserved end residues are part of each CDR3. The D gene is left open where the match is weak. Expanded clones get a size class; other rows say once, few or many, or leave the size out.

CDR3nt	CDR3aa	v_gene	abundance	d_gene	j_gene
TGCGCCAGCAGCCAAGTCGTCGGGGGGACTGAAGCTTTCTTT	CASSQVVGGTEAFF	TRBV4-1	.	.	TRBJ1-1
TGCGCCAGCAGCCGCGAATTGGACAAAGTTTATGGCTACACCTTC	CASSRELDKVYGYTF	TRBV5-1	.	.	TRBJ1-2
TGTGCCAGCAGCTTGGTCGGGAGGTCAGATACGCAGTATTTT	CASSLVGRSDTQYF	TRBV7-2	.	TRBD2	TRBJ2-3
TGCGCCAGCAGCTTGGGGCAGGGGGCGAGGATGAACACTGAAGCTTTCTTT	CASSLGQGARMNTEAFF	TRBV5-1	.	TRBD1	TRBJ1-1
TGCGCCAGCAGCCAAGATACCGAGATTGGTAGCTCCTACGAGCAGTACTTC	CASSQDTEIGSSYEQYF	TRBV4-1	.	.	TRBJ2-7
TGTGCCTGGAGTGTAGGCGCGGACTACGAGCAGTACTTC	CAWSVGADYEQYF	TRBV30	once	.	TRBJ2-7
TGTGCCAGCTCACCACTAAAAAAGGGAGGTGAGCAGTTCTTC	CASSPLKKGGEQFF	TRBV18	.	.	TRBJ2-1
TGTGCCAGCAGTTACTTCGGACAGGGACAAACCGGGGAGCTGTTTTTT	CASSYFGQGQTGELFF	TRBV6-6	.	TRBD1	TRBJ2-2
TGTGCCAGACCGGGGACAGACAATCAGCCCCAGCATTTT	CARPGTDNQPQHF	TRBV6-6	.	TRBD1	TRBJ1-5
TGTGCCCGGTCGACAGCGGGACTGGTAGAGACCCAGTACTTC	CARSTAGLVETQYF	TRBV30	.	TRBD2	TRBJ2-5
TGTGCCTGGAGTACAGGGAAAGCTTTCTTT	CAWSTGKAFF	TRBV30	.	.	TRBJ1-1
TGCGCCAGCAGCCCTCGCCTGGGACAGGGCTCCTACGAGCAGTACTTC	CASSPRLGQGSYEQYF	TRBV4-1	once	TRBD1	TRBJ2-7
TGTGCTAGTGGTCTCGGCTGGACAGGGCAGTTCTTC	CASGLGWTGQFF	TRBV12-5	.	TRBD1	TRBJ2-1
TGCAGCGAACGACTAGCGGGGGTCGGGAATGAGCAGTTCTTC	CSERLAGVGNEQFF	TRBV29-1	.	TRBD2	TRBJ2-1
TGTGCCAGCAGCCAAGGGCCCCGCGGGGGCGGGGGGTACCAAGAGACCCAGTACTTC	CASSQGPRGGGGYQETQYF	TRBV4-2	.	TRBD2	TRBJ2-5
TGCGCCAGCAGCTCCCAAGGGACTGATGAGCAGTTCTTC	CASSSQGTDEQFF	TRBV5-1	.	.	TRBJ2-1
TGTGCCAGCAGAGCGACAGGTGTCGGCCAAGAGACCCAGTACTTC	CASRATGVGQETQYF	TRBV2	few	.	TRBJ2-5
TGTGCCAGCAGCTTAGCTGGGGGGGGAGGGCGCAATCAGCCCCAGCATTTT	CASSLAGGGGRNQPQHF	TRBV7-2	.	.	TRBJ1-5
TGTGCCAGCTCACCACCGTCCCCAGGGGTCTACGAGCAGTACTTC	CASSPPSPGVYEQYF	TRBV18	.	.	TRBJ2-7
TGCGCCAGCAGCCATACCTCGGGACAGGGCTACGAGCAGTACTTC	CASSHTSGQGYEQYF	TRBV4-1	.	TRBD1	TRBJ2-7
TGTGCCAGCAGCTTAAATACAGGGGGGCCCTACGAGCAGTACTTC	CASSLNTGGPYEQYF	TRBV7-2	.	TRBD1	TRBJ2-7
TGTGCCAGCAGCTTGGACTTCGGGACAGCCGACAATGAGCAGTTCTTC	CASSLDFGTADNEQFF	TRBV5-6	.	TRBD1	TRBJ2-1
TGTGCCAGCAGTATGCGGGGGGGCGCTTGGGATACGCAGTATTTT	CASSMRGGAWDTQYF	TRBV6-1	.	TRBD2	TRBJ2-3
TGCAGTGCTAGAGATCTCACCCAGTACTTC	CSARDLTQYF	TRBV20-1	.	.	TRBJ2-5
TGTGCCAGCAGCTTAGCGGGCAGGGTGGGCACTGAAGCTTTCTTT	CASSLAGRVGTEAFF	TRBV7-8	.	.	TRBJ1-1
TGTGCCAGCAGCTTCCAGGCCCCCCCAGAGACCCAGTACTTC	CASSFQAPPETQYF	TRBV7-2	.	.	TRBJ2-5
TGTGCCAGCAGCCAACAGGGCGCACTTTACAATGAGCAGTTCTTC	CASSQQGALYNEQFF	TRBV27	.	.	TRBJ2-1
TGTGCCAGCAGTTTACGACCCGACAGGGCCCACTATGGCTACACCTTC	CASSLRPDRAHYGYTF	TRBV28	.	TRBD1	TRBJ1-2
TGTGCCAGCAGCCCCGGGGACAATGAGCAGTTCTTC	CASSPGDNEQFF	TRBV5-6	.	.	TRBJ2-1
TGTGCCAGCAGTGATGGGGGGGGGTCCACTACCGGGGCCAACGTCCTGACTTTC	CASSDGGGSTTGANVLTF	TRBV6-1	.	TRBD2	TRBJ2-6
TGTGCCGGGACCGGGGGGGGGAACACTGAAGCTTTCTTT	CAGTGGGNTEAFF	TRBV30	few	.	TRBJ1-1
TGTGCCAGCAGCCTAGACTCGTATAGCACAGATACGCAGTATTTT	CASSLDSYSTDTQYF	TRBV5-4	.	.	TRBJ2-3
TGCGCCAGCGGCTTAGGGGTAGGAACTGAAGCTTTCTTT	CASGLGVGTEAFF	TRBV5-1	.	.	TRBJ1-1
TGCAGCGTCCGTGGACAGTCGAACACCGGGGAGCTGTTTTTT	CSVRGQSNTGELFF	TRBV29-1	.	.	TRBJ2-2
TGTGCCAGCAGAAGGGGATGGGGGACATCGACCTACGAGCAGTACTTC	CASRRGWGTSTYEQYF	TRBV25-1	.	.	TRBJ2-7
TGCGCCAGCAGCCTCCGGGACAGGGGGAGCTACGAGCAGTACTTC	CASSLRDRGSYEQYF	TRBV4-1	.	TRBD1	TRBJ2-7
TGTGCCAGCAGTTACTCGAAGAAATCCCTTAGAGGCTACACCTTC	CASSYSKKSLRGYTF	TRBV6-5	.	.	TRBJ1-2
TGCGCCAGCAGCTCTGGACAGGGGGTCGTCACCGGGGAGCTGTTTTTT	CASSSGQGVVTGELFF	TRBV5-1	.	TRBD1	TRBJ2-2
TGTGCCAGCAGTGACGGACAGGGGGCCGGGGAGCTGTTTTTT	CASSDGQGAGELFF	TRBV6-4	.	TRBD1	TRBJ2-2
TGCGCCAGCAGCCAATTTATCGGTTCTGATGAAAAACTGTTTTTT	CASSQFIGSDEKLFF	TRBV4-3	once	.	TRBJ1-4
TGTGCCAGCAGCGAAGGAGCGGGAGGGGGGAATGAGCAGTTCTTC	CASSEGAGGGNEQFF	TRBV7-3	.	TRBD2	TRBJ2-1
TGCGCCAGCAGCCAAGTCCCGGTCACCGGGGAGCTGTTTTTT	CASSQVPVTGELFF	TRBV4-3	.	.	TRBJ2-2
TGTGCCAGCAGCTTTGTTACAGGGGGGGGTGAGCAGTTCTTC	CASSFVTGGGEQFF	TRBV7-6	.	.	TRBJ2-1
TGCGCCAGCAGCACGAGACAGGCCCTTCGAGCCCAGCATTTT	CASSTRQALRAQHF	TRBV5-1	few	.	TRBJ1-5
TGTGCCAGCAGCTTATTAGCTCCGGCTAGCAAGGAAGAGACCCAGTACTTC	CASSLLAPASKEETQYF	TRBV7-2	.	.	TRBJ2-5
TGTGCCAGCAGCTTGGAGGGACAGGGATCGTCGGTCGAGCAGTACTTC	CASSLEGQGSSVEQYF	TRBV5-6	.	TRBD1	TRBJ2-7
TGTGCCTGGAGCGGACAGGGGGCCGGGGAGCTGTTTTTT	CAWSGQGAGELFF	TRBV30	.	TRBD1	TRBJ2-2
TGTGCCAGCACCCGAGGCGGGGCACTAGAGCACGAGCAGTACTTC	CASTRGGALEHEQYF	TRBV9	.	.	TRBJ2-7